These T cell receptor beta chains were read from a single sample in a study of naive and memory T cell subsets. Each CDR3 protein gets one entry after TCRdb re-called the UMI-ligation and nested PCR reads with MiXCR. The sample carries roughly 100,000 distinct CDR3 sequences, around 15% recorded once. The sequenced sample was naive CD8+ T cells from blood. The source of these receptors is a human donor in good health. CDR3s include the opening cysteine and the closing phenylalanine or tryptophan. The D gene is left open where the match is weak. Where a row states a size, it is once, few, many or the class of an expanded clone; other rows omit it.

J: TRBJ2-3; D: .; V: TRBV4-2; size: few; CDR3: CASSQEATVADTQYF; DNA: TGTGCCAGCAGCCAGGAGGCGACAGTTGCAGATACGCAGTATTTT
J: TRBJ1-1; D: .; V: TRBV4-3; size: few; CDR3: CASSLRFGQRDAEAFF; DNA: TGCGCCAGCAGCCTCAGATTCGGACAGCGTGACGCTGAAGCTTTCTTT
J: TRBJ2-3; D: .; V: TRBV6-4; size: few; CDR3: CASTRRPLPVTQYF; DNA: TGTGCCAGCACCCGTCGGCCACTCCCAGTTACGCAGTATTTT
J: TRBJ2-5; D: .; V: TRBV15; size: .; CDR3: CATSRVGRLQETQYF; DNA: TGTGCCACCAGCAGAGTAGGGCGGCTCCAAGAGACCCAGTACTTC
J: TRBJ2-7; D: TRBD1; V: TRBV15; size: .; CDR3: CATSRGTGGSEQYF; DNA: TGTGCCACCAGCAGGGGGACAGGGGGCAGCGAGCAGTACTTC
J: TRBJ1-5; D: .; V: TRBV4-3; size: few; CDR3: CASSQWGGNQPQHF; DNA: TGCGCCAGCAGCCAATGGGGGGGCAATCAGCCCCAGCATTTT
J: TRBJ2-2; D: .; V: TRBV15; size: many; CDR3: CATSRDSQAGELFF; DNA: TGTGCCACCAGCAGAGATTCACAGGCCGGGGAGCTGTTTTTT
J: TRBJ2-7; D: TRBD1; V: TRBV7-9; size: .; CDR3: CASSIYSGTVSYEQYF; DNA: TGTGCCAGCAGCATATACTCCGGGACAGTGTCCTACGAGCAGTACTTC
J: TRBJ2-1; D: .; V: TRBV29-1; size: many; CDR3: CSVEEGNPINEQFF; DNA: TGCAGCGTTGAAGAAGGGAATCCCATCAATGAGCAGTTCTTC
J: TRBJ1-1; D: .; V: TRBV12-3/TRBV12-4; size: .; CDR3: CASSFSPNTEAFF; DNA: TGTGCCAGCAGTTTTTCCCCGAATACTGAAGCTTTCTTT
J: TRBJ2-2; D: .; V: TRBV27; size: few; CDR3: CASSSVNTGELFF; DNA: TGTGCCAGCAGTTCCGTGAACACCGGGGAGCTGTTTTTT
J: TRBJ1-1; D: .; V: TRBV7-9; size: many; CDR3: CASSPATGPNTEAFF; DNA: TGTGCCAGCAGCCCAGCAACAGGGCCGAACACTGAAGCTTTCTTT
J: TRBJ1-5; D: .; V: TRBV7-9; size: many; CDR3: CASSLDAGAQPQHF; DNA: TGTGCCAGCAGCTTAGACGCGGGAGCGCAGCCCCAGCATTTT
J: TRBJ2-1; D: TRBD1; V: TRBV5-6; size: .; CDR3: CASSLRDRDAEQFF; DNA: TGTGCCAGCAGCCTACGGGACAGGGACGCTGAGCAGTTCTTC
J: TRBJ1-5; D: .; V: TRBV7-9; size: few; CDR3: CATQPGATGNQPQHF; DNA: TGTGCCACGCAACCGGGGGCGACGGGCAATCAGCCCCAGCATTTT
J: TRBJ2-1; D: TRBD1; V: TRBV5-1; size: .; CDR3: CASSRQGARVDEQFF; DNA: TGCGCCAGCAGCAGGCAGGGGGCGCGGGTGGATGAGCAGTTCTTC
J: TRBJ2-5; D: .; V: TRBV7-9; size: few; CDR3: CASSYRGRALEQETQYF; DNA: TGTGCCAGCAGCTACCGGGGCAGGGCACTCGAACAAGAGACCCAGTACTTC
J: TRBJ1-1; D: .; V: TRBV4-3; size: .; CDR3: CASSQEIEGVNTEAFF; DNA: TGCGCCAGCAGCCAAGAAATCGAGGGCGTGAACACTGAAGCTTTCTTT
J: TRBJ2-1; D: .; V: TRBV7-8; size: .; CDR3: CASSLAWANEQFF; DNA: TGTGCCAGCAGCTTAGCCTGGGCGAATGAGCAGTTCTTC
J: TRBJ1-1; D: .; V: TRBV12-3/TRBV12-4; size: .; CDR3: CASSEQNTEAFF; DNA: TGTGCCAGCAGTGAACAGAACACTGAAGCTTTCTTT
J: TRBJ2-3; D: .; V: TRBV4-2; size: few; CDR3: CASSQDWTPSTDTQYF; DNA: TGTGCCAGCAGCCAAGATTGGACTCCCTCCACAGATACGCAGTATTTT
J: TRBJ1-1; D: .; V: TRBV7-8; size: many; CDR3: CASSFGWVSLTEAFF; DNA: TGTGCCAGCAGCTTCGGCTGGGTTTCCCTCACTGAAGCTTTCTTT
J: TRBJ2-2; D: TRBD1; V: TRBV6-2/TRBV6-3; size: .; CDR3: CASIDRQGTNTGELFF; DNA: TGTGCCAGCATTGACCGACAGGGAACGAACACCGGGGAGCTGTTTTTT
J: TRBJ1-1; D: .; V: TRBV7-9; size: few; CDR3: CASSLVGFGQKAFF; DNA: TGTGCCAGCAGCTTAGTAGGATTCGGACAGAAAGCTTTCTTT
J: TRBJ1-5; D: .; V: TRBV14; size: few; CDR3: CASSQGRTQPQHF; DNA: TGTGCCAGCAGCCAGGGGAGGACCCAGCCCCAGCATTTT
J: TRBJ2-3; D: TRBD2; V: TRBV9; size: few; CDR3: CASSGTSGGFTDTQYF; DNA: TGTGCCAGCAGCGGGACAAGCGGGGGGTTCACAGATACGCAGTATTTT
J: TRBJ1-5; D: .; V: TRBV7-8; size: .; CDR3: CASSSLGLSGNQPQHF; DNA: TGTGCCAGCAGCTCCCTGGGACTCTCGGGCAATCAGCCCCAGCATTTT
J: TRBJ2-7; D: .; V: TRBV7-9; size: few; CDR3: CASSLGPGKNF; DNA: TGTGCCAGCAGCTTAGGACCCGGGAAAAACTTC
J: TRBJ2-1; D: TRBD2; V: TRBV5-7; size: .; CDR3: CASSLVEREDSYNEQFF; DNA: TGTGCCAGCAGCTTGGTAGAGCGGGAGGACTCCTACAATGAGCAGTTCTTC
J: TRBJ2-5; D: .; V: TRBV5-6; size: few; CDR3: CASSSAPAAEETQYF; DNA: TGTGCCAGCAGCTCCGCCCCAGCGGCCGAAGAGACCCAGTACTTC
J: TRBJ2-1; D: TRBD2; V: TRBV12-3/TRBV12-4; size: few; CDR3: CASRKTSGNHEQFF; DNA: TGTGCCAGCAGGAAGACTAGCGGGAACCATGAGCAGTTCTTC
J: TRBJ2-7; D: .; V: TRBV4-1; size: .; CDR3: CASSQGTLRYEQYF; DNA: TGCGCCAGCAGCCAAGGGACTCTACGCTACGAGCAGTACTTC
J: TRBJ2-1; D: .; V: TRBV7-9; size: many; CDR3: CASSLGSYNEQFF; DNA: TGTGCCAGCAGCTTAGGGTCCTACAATGAGCAGTTCTTC
J: TRBJ2-6; D: .; V: TRBV29-1; size: many; CDR3: CSVAGVSGANVLTF; DNA: TGCAGCGTTGCCGGGGTCTCTGGGGCCAACGTCCTGACTTTC
J: TRBJ2-3; D: .; V: TRBV11-3; size: few; CDR3: CASTGLGRTDTQYF; DNA: TGTGCCAGCACCGGACTCGGACGCACAGATACGCAGTATTTT
J: TRBJ2-5; D: TRBD1; V: TRBV7-9; size: many; CDR3: CASSLATGADWGETQYF; DNA: TGTGCCAGCAGCTTAGCGACAGGGGCTGATTGGGGAGAGACCCAGTACTTC
J: TRBJ2-5; D: TRBD1; V: TRBV30; size: .; CDR3: CAWSSQQGARGYQETQYF; DNA: TGTGCCTGGAGTTCCCAACAGGGGGCGCGAGGGTACCAAGAGACCCAGTACTTC
J: TRBJ2-3; D: .; V: TRBV12-3/TRBV12-4; size: .; CDR3: CASSLSGPLTDTQYF; DNA: TGTGCCAGCAGTCTAAGCGGGCCGCTCACAGATACGCAGTATTTT
J: TRBJ2-3; D: .; V: TRBV11-2; size: many; CDR3: CASSLDLDTQYF; DNA: TGTGCCAGCAGCTTAGATCTAGATACGCAGTATTTT